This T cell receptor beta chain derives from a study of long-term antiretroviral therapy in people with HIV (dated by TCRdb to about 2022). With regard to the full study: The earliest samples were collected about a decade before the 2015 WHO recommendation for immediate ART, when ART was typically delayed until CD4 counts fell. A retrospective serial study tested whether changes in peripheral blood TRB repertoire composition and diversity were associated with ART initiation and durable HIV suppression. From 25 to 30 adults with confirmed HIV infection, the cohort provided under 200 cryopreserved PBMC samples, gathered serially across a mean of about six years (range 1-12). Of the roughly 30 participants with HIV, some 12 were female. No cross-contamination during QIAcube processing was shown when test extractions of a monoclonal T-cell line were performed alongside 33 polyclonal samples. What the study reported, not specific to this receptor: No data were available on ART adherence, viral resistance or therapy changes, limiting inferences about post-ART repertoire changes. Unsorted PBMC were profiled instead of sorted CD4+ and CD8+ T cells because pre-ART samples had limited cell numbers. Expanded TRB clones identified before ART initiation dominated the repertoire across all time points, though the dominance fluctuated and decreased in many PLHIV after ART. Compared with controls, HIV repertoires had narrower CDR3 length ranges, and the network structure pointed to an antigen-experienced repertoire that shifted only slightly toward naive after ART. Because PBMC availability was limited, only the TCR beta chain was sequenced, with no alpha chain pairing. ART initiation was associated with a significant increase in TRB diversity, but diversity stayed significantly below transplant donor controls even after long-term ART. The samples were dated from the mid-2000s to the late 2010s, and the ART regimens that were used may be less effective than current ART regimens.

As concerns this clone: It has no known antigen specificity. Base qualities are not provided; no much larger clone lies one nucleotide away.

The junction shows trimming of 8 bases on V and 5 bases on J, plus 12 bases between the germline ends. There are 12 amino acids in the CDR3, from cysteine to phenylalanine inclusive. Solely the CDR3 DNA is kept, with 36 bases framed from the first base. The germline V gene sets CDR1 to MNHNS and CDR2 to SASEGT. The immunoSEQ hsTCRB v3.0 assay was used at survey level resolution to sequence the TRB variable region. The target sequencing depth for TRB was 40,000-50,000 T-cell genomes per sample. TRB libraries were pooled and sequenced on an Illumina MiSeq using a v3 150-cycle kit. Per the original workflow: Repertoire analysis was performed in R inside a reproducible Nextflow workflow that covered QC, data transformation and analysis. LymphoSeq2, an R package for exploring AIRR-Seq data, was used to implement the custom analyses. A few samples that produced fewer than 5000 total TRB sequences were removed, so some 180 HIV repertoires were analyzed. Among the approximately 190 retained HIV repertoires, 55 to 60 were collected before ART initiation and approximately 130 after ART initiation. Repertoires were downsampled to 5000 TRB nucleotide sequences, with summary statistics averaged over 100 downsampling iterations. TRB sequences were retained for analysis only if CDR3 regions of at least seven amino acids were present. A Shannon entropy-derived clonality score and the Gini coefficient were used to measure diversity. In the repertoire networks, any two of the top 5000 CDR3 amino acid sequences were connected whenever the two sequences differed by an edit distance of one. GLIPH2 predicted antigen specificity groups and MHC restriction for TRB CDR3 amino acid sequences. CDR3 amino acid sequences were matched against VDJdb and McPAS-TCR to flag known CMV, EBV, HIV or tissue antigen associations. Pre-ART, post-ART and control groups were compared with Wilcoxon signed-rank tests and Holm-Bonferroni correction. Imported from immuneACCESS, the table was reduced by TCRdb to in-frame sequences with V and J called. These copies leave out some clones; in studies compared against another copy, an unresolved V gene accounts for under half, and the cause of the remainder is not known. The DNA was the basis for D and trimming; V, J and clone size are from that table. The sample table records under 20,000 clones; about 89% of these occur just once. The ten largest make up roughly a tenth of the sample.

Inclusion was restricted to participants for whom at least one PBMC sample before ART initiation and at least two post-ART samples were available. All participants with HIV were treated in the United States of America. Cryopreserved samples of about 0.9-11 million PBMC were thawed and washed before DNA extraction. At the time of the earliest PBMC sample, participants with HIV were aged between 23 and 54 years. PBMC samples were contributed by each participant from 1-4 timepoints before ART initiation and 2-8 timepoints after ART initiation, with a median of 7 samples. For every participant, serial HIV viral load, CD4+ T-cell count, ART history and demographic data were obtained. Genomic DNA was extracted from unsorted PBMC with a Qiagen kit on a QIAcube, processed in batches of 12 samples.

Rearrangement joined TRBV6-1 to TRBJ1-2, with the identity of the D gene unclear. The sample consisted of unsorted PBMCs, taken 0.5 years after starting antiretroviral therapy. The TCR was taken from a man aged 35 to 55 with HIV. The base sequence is TGTGCCAGCCTCGGAGGCTTTTATGGCTACACCTTC. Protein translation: CASLGGFYGYTF.